Included here is one TCR beta chain sequence, with context. This sample stems from a study of blood T cell repertoires in COVID-19. The wider study: T cells, B-cell-depleted T cells, or PBMCs provided the cDNA or gDNA that served as material.

Assignment of participants to cohorts was predicated upon participant-reported clinical history. Exposed participants came across a COVID-19 case within 2 weeks before study entry. The CDR3 is 17 amino acids. Germline V gene sequence: CDR1 LGHNT, CDR2 FRNRAP. Trimming at V came to 6 bases and at J to 2 bases, leaving 5 bases not matched to a gene. Profiled with immunoSEQ multiplex PCR; TCRdb holds only in-frame clones, not every one. Of about 210,000 clones in the sample, 84% are singletons; the top ten hold more than 3%. The sequenced sample was PBMCs or T cells enriched from blood (not recorded which). The sequence was collected from a woman between 25 and 40 years old who had been exposed to COVID-19. The J gene is TRBJ2-1, the V gene TRBV12-5; 15 bases align to TRBD2. CDR3: CASGLGTSGGTYNEQFF. In DNA, the CDR3 is TGTGCTAGTGGCCTCGGGACTAGCGGGGGGACCTACAATGAGCAGTTCTTC. The full variable domain, with the rest looked up from reference TRBV12-5 and TRBJ2-1, is DARVTQTPRHKVTEMGQEVTMRCQPILGHNTVFWYRQTMMQGLELLAYFRNRAPLDDSGMPKDRFSAEMPDATLATLKIQPSEPRDSAVYFCASGLGTSGGTYNEQFFGPGTRLTVL.